Listed below are T cell receptor beta chains from one sample, sequenced in a study of T cell repertoires in cytomegalovirus infection. The antigens these receptors bind are not known. Using its own MiXCR run on the reads, TCRdb lists one record per CDR3 protein. Of roughly 700,000 distinct CDR3 sequences in the sample, around a third were seen once. Sequenced here: cultured PBMCs, sampled from culture after CMV antigen stimulation. The receptors were sampled from a human donor in good health (CMV status not recorded). Some clones in this sample may be carry-over from other donors' samples. Both conserved end residues are part of each CDR3. The D gene is left open where the match is weak. A row's size may be missing; if present it is once, few, many or a size class.

>TRBD1|TRBJ2-3|TRBV2|NA
CASHGTGTGTQYF
TGTGCCAGCCATGGCACAGGGACAGGTACGCAGTATTTT
>NA|TRBJ1-1|TRBV7-2|many
CASSLTSGYTEAFF
TGTGCCAGCAGCTTAACTTCAGGGTACACTGAAGCTTTCTTT
>NA|TRBJ1-5|TRBV6-1|NA
CASSPLGHNNQAQHF
TGTGCCAGCAGCCCCCTGGGACACAACAATCAGGCCCAGCATTTT
>TRBD2|TRBJ2-3|TRBV20-1|NA
CSARTSGSWVGTDTQYF
TGCAGTGCGCGGACTAGCGGGAGTTGGGTTGGCACAGATACGCAGTATTTT
>TRBD2|TRBJ2-3|TRBV6-2/TRBV6-3|few
CASSYSHASGRGADTQYF
TGTGCCAGCAGTTACTCCCACGCTAGCGGGAGAGGGGCAGATACGCAGTATTTT
>TRBD2|TRBJ2-1|TRBV7-3|NA
CASSAASGRAGQEQFF
TGTGCCAGCAGCGCAGCTAGCGGGAGGGCCGGACAGGAGCAGTTCTTC
>NA|TRBJ2-3|TRBV7-2|few
CASSFSPRDTQYF
TGTGCCAGCAGCTTTAGTCCGAGGGATACGCAGTATTTT
>TRBD1|TRBJ2-7|TRBV3-1|NA
CASSLLGQGDEQYF
TGTGCCAGCAGCCTACTGGGACAGGGAGACGAGCAGTACTTC
>NA|TRBJ1-6|TRBV6-5|NA
CASSPEGERSPLHF
TGTGCCAGCAGCCCCGAGGGGGAGCGATCACCCCTCCACTTT
>NA|TRBJ2-5|TRBV19|NA
CASRRRALGGQETQYF
TGTGCCAGTAGGAGGAGGGCCCTAGGCGGACAAGAGACCCAGTACTTC
>TRBD2|TRBJ2-3|TRBV7-2|few
CASSFLAGGDTQYF
TGTGCCAGCAGCTTCCTAGCGGGAGGAGATACGCAGTATTTT
>TRBD1|TRBJ2-1|TRBV7-7|few
CASSLTGENEQFF
TGTGCCAGCAGCTTAACAGGGGAGAATGAGCAGTTCTTC
>NA|TRBJ1-5|TRBV7-6|few
CASSIAPGNQPQHF
TGTGCCAGCAGCATAGCCCCCGGCAATCAGCCCCAGCATTTT
>NA|TRBJ2-1|TRBV2|NA
CASSDERSEQFF
TGTGCCAGCAGTGATGAGCGAAGTGAGCAGTTCTTC
>NA|TRBJ2-4|TRBV7-9|few
CASSPTLRAKNIQYF
TGTGCCAGCAGCCCTACCCTCCGAGCCAAAAACATTCAGTACTTC
>TRBD2|TRBJ2-5|TRBV7-8|NA
CASSIWTSGETQYF
TGTGCCAGCAGCATCTGGACTAGCGGGGAGACCCAGTACTTC
>NA|TRBJ2-3|TRBV7-2|few
CASRPSHSVGGDTQYF
TGTGCCAGCAGACCATCCCACTCTGTGGGGGGAGATACGCAGTATTTT
>NA|TRBJ1-4|TRBV4-1|few
CASSQVTGRNEKLFF
TGCGCCAGCAGCCAAGTTACAGGCCGTAATGAAAAACTGTTTTTT
>NA|TRBJ2-5|TRBV2|few
CASRRSSAQETQYF
TGTGCCAGCAGGCGTAGTAGCGCACAAGAGACCCAGTACTTC
>TRBD1|TRBJ2-7|TRBV7-6|NA
CASRTGTGSYGQYF
TGTGCCAGCAGGACCGGGACAGGGAGCTACGGGCAGTACTTC
>NA|TRBJ2-3|TRBV4-2|few
CASSQRTTDTQYF
TGTGCCAGCAGCCAAAGGACCACAGATACGCAGTATTTT
>NA|TRBJ2-5|TRBV2|NA
CASTQGPLGGETQYF
TGTGCCAGCACCCAGGGCCCCCTCGGAGGAGAGACCCAGTACTTC
>NA|TRBJ2-1|TRBV18|NA
CASSPPGGGEDEQFF
TGTGCCAGCTCCCCACCCGGGGGAGGCGAGGATGAGCAGTTCTTC
>TRBD1|TRBJ1-6|TRBV7-2|many
CASSWDSTFNNSPLHF
TGTGCCAGCAGCTGGGACAGTACGTTCAATAATTCACCCCTCCACTTT
>NA|TRBJ1-4|TRBV20-1|NA
CSAPSVTLGEKLFF
TGCAGTGCCCCATCGGTGACTCTGGGTGAAAAACTGTTTTTT
>TRBD2|TRBJ2-7|TRBV10-3|few
CAISGRGREGRRYEQYF
TGTGCCATCAGTGGCCGGGGGCGGGAGGGCCGGCGATACGAGCAGTACTTC
>NA|TRBJ1-4|TRBV4-2|NA
CASSQVGGTGEKLFF
TGTGCCAGCAGCCAAGTCGGGGGGACGGGGGAAAAACTGTTTTTT
>NA|TRBJ1-1|TRBV11-2|NA
CASSFGGATEAFF
TGTGCCAGCAGCTTTGGGGGAGCTACTGAAGCTTTCTTT
>NA|TRBJ1-6|TRBV7-9|few
CATRTLDNSPLHF
TGTGCCACTAGGACCCTGGATAATTCACCCCTCCACTTT
>NA|TRBJ2-5|TRBV11-2|NA
CASSLMGPSSRETQYF
TGTGCCAGCAGCTTAATGGGACCATCCTCTCGAGAGACCCAGTACTTC
>TRBD1|TRBJ1-2|TRBV7-9|few
CASRDEGAFTF
TGTGCCAGCAGGGATGAGGGGGCTTTCACCTTC
>NA|TRBJ2-7|TRBV7-2|many
CASSLANYEQYF
TGTGCCAGCAGCTTAGCGAACTACGAGCAGTACTTC
>TRBD1|TRBJ2-1|TRBV20-1|NA
CSAMGKTGGYRNEQFF
TGCAGTGCTATGGGCAAGACAGGGGGATATAGGAATGAGCAGTTCTTC
>NA|TRBJ1-4|TRBV6-5|NA
CASSSLAGQGNEKLFF
TGTGCCAGCAGTTCCCTCGCGGGGCAGGGTAATGAAAAACTGTTTTTT
>NA|TRBJ2-3|TRBV7-6|NA
CASSLGQGSADTQYF
TGTGCCAGCAGCTTAGGGCAGGGTTCGGCAGATACGCAGTATTTT
>NA|TRBJ2-7|TRBV20-1|few
CSASGSIREQYF
TGCAGTGCTAGCGGGTCGATCCGCGAGCAGTACTTC
>NA|TRBJ2-1|TRBV19|NA
CASSIRAGSYNEQFF
TGTGCCAGTAGTATTAGGGCAGGCTCCTACAATGAGCAGTTCTTC
>NA|TRBJ1-1|TRBV27|once
CASSFEGTPTEAFF
TGTGCCAGCAGTTTTGAGGGAACTCCCACTGAAGCTTTCTTT
>NA|TRBJ2-7|TRBV6-2/TRBV6-3|few
CASSYFSAEQYF
TGTGCCAGCAGTTACTTTAGCGCCGAGCAGTACTTC
>TRBD1|TRBJ2-5|TRBV7-2|many
CASSFDRGRGETQYF
TGTGCCAGCAGCTTTGACAGGGGGCGTGGAGAGACCCAGTACTTC
>NA|TRBJ1-3|TRBV2|NA
CASSEDSRWNTIYF
TGTGCCAGCAGTGAAGACTCTAGGTGGAACACCATATATTTT
>NA|TRBJ2-5|TRBV27|NA
CASSTGTRGTQYF
TGTGCCAGCAGCACAGGGACGAGGGGGACCCAGTACTTC
>NA|TRBJ2-5|TRBV20-1|NA
CSARDRWRNQETQYF
TGCAGTGCTAGAGATCGCTGGCGGAACCAAGAGACCCAGTACTTC
>NA|TRBJ1-1|TRBV7-2|many
CASSLDGGRNTEAFF
TGTGCCAGCAGCTTAGACGGGGGACGGAACACTGAAGCTTTCTTT
>TRBD1|TRBJ1-4|TRBV7-2|many
CASSFGQGGFNEKLFF
TGTGCCAGCAGCTTTGGACAGGGAGGCTTTAATGAAAAACTGTTTTTT
>NA|TRBJ1-2|TRBV13|few
CASSRVGGSNYGYTF
TGTGCCAGCAGCCGGGTTGGAGGATCTAACTACGGCTACACCTTC